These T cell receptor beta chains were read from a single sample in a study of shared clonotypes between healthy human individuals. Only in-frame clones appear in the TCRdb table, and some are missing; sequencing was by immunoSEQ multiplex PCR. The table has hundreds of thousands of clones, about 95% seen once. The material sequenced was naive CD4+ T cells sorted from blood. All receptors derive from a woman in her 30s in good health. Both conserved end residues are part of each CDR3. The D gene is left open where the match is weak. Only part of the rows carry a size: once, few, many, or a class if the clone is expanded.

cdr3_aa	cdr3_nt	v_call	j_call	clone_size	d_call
CASILTGSVRYEQYF	TGTGCCAGCATCCTTACAGGGTCGGTGAGGTACGAGCAGTACTTC	TRBV6-1	TRBJ2-7	-	-
CASSDTGRSSYEQYF	TGTGCCAGCAGTGATACGGGACGGAGTTCCTACGAGCAGTACTTC	TRBV2	TRBJ2-7	-	-
CASSISVNQPQHF	TGTGCCAGTAGTATATCAGTGAATCAGCCCCAGCATTTT	TRBV19	TRBJ1-5	-	-
CASGRGQGDIEQYF	TGTGCCAGCGGCCGGGGACAGGGGGATATCGAGCAGTACTTC	TRBV11-1	TRBJ2-7	-	TRBD1
CASSGGSLRETQYF	TGTGCCAGCAGTGGTGGGAGCCTAAGAGAGACCCAGTACTTC	TRBV2	TRBJ2-5	-	-
CASSLLRSGGPQHF	TGTGCCAGCAGCCTCCTACGATCAGGCGGGCCCCAGCATTTT	TRBV5-8	TRBJ1-5	-	-
CASSIQRTQYF	TGTGCCAGCAGTATACAGAGGACCCAGTACTTC	TRBV11-2	TRBJ2-5	-	-
CASSEGLQVQAFF	TGTGCCAGCAGTGAGGGACTGCAGGTTCAGGCTTTCTTT	TRBV6-1	TRBJ1-1	-	-
CASRHRGGYEQYF	TGTGCCAGCAGGCATAGGGGAGGTTACGAGCAGTACTTC	TRBV28	TRBJ2-7	once	-
CASSLKNQPQHF	TGTGCCAGCAGTTTAAAGAACCAGCCCCAGCATTTT	TRBV28	TRBJ1-5	-	-
CASSILGTGVAYGYTF	TGTGCCAGCAGCATATTAGGAACAGGGGTAGCCTATGGCTACACCTTC	TRBV9	TRBJ1-2	once	TRBD1
CASRIGSGRTYIQYF	TGTGCCAGCAGGATCGGTAGCGGGAGAACGTACATTCAGTACTTC	TRBV27	TRBJ2-4	-	TRBD2
CASSVGPGGEQYF	TGCGCCAGCAGCGTTGGCCCAGGGGGCGAGCAGTACTTC	TRBV5-1	TRBJ2-7	once	TRBD1
CASSEGNRIYEQYF	TGTGCCAGCAGTGAAGGGAACAGGATCTACGAGCAGTACTTC	TRBV2	TRBJ2-7	-	-
CASSQVSRGRRGTGELFF	TGCGCCAGCAGCCAAGTCTCCAGGGGGCGCCGGGGGACCGGGGAGCTGTTTTTT	TRBV4-1	TRBJ2-2	-	TRBD1
CASGLDGDYGYTF	TGTGCCAGCGGCCTAGACGGAGACTATGGCTACACCTTC	TRBV28	TRBJ1-2	-	-
CASSSRGVYTEAFF	TGTGCCAGCAGTTCTCGGGGGGTTTACACTGAAGCTTTCTTT	TRBV27	TRBJ1-1	-	-
CASSNQGNEQFF	TGTGCCAGTAGTAACCAGGGGAATGAGCAGTTCTTC	TRBV19	TRBJ2-1	once	-
CASSVRGFGYEQYF	TGCGCCAGCAGCGTTAGGGGTTTTGGCTACGAGCAGTACTTC	TRBV5-1	TRBJ2-7	-	-
CASSMAGASTDTQYF	TGTGCCAGTAGTATGGCGGGGGCTAGCACAGATACGCAGTATTTT	TRBV19	TRBJ2-3	once	-
CASSDRGTPPYNEQFF	TGTGCCAGCAGTGACCGGGGGACACCTCCTTACAATGAGCAGTTCTTC	TRBV6-1	TRBJ2-1	-	-
CASSGVSSNQPQHF	TGTGCCAGCAGTGGGGTGTCAAGCAATCAGCCCCAGCATTTT	TRBV6-1	TRBJ1-5	-	-
CATSAYPGLAGVGEQYF	TGTGCCACCAGCGCCTACCCGGGACTAGCGGGAGTGGGCGAGCAGTACTTC	TRBV15	TRBJ2-7	-	TRBD2
CASSLGGTNTGELFF	TGCGCCAGCAGCTTAGGTGGGACGAACACCGGGGAGCTGTTTTTT	TRBV5-1	TRBJ2-2	once	-
CASSLEAGGQYNEQFF	TGTGCCAGCAGCTTAGAGGCGGGAGGACAGTACAATGAGCAGTTCTTC	TRBV7-9	TRBJ2-1	-	TRBD2
CAISPGSLTPNKPGQTIYF	TGTGCCATCTCACCGGGAAGTCTTACCCCCAACAAACCGGGACAGACCATATATTTT	TRBV28	TRBJ1-3	-	TRBD1
CASSIRDRVVAGANVLTF	TGTGCCAGCTCAATCCGGGACAGGGTTGTCGCGGGGGCCAACGTCCTGACTTTC	TRBV18	TRBJ2-6	-	TRBD1
CASSQEVGGNTEAFF	TGTGCCAGCAGCCAAGAAGTAGGGGGGAACACTGAAGCTTTCTTT	TRBV7-9	TRBJ1-1	-	-
CASSPPSTDTQYF	TGTGCCAGCTCACCACCTAGCACAGATACGCAGTATTTT	TRBV18	TRBJ2-3	-	-
CASSSQLGGNTIYF	TGTGCCAGCAGCTCCCAGCTAGGAGGAAACACCATATATTTT	TRBV11-2	TRBJ1-3	-	-
CASTPRQLILRDEQYF	TGTGCCAGCACCCCCCGGCAGTTGATTCTCAGGGACGAGCAGTACTTC	TRBV28	TRBJ2-7	once	-
CASSLVLAGAYEQYF	TGTGCCAGCAGCTTAGTACTAGCGGGAGCCTACGAGCAGTACTTC	TRBV7-8	TRBJ2-7	once	TRBD2
CASSLSGTSGYEQYF	TGTGCCAGCAGTTTATCTGGGACTAGCGGCTACGAGCAGTACTTC	TRBV28	TRBJ2-7	-	TRBD2
CASALPPGYEQYF	TGTGCCAGCGCACTACCCCCGGGGTACGAGCAGTACTTC	TRBV14	TRBJ2-7	-	-
CASSQGTAPTNEKLFF	TGCGCCAGCAGCCAGGGGACAGCCCCAACTAATGAAAAACTGTTTTTT	TRBV4-1	TRBJ1-4	-	TRBD1
CASRGGMNTEAFF	TGTGCCAGCAGGGGGGGAATGAACACTGAAGCTTTCTTT	TRBV2	TRBJ1-1	-	-
CASRYRDSSYEQYF	TGTGCAAGTCGCTACCGGGACTCCTCCTACGAGCAGTACTTC	TRBV12-2	TRBJ2-7	-	-
CASSREPQQPQYF	TGTGCCAGCAGCCGGGAGCCCCAACAGCCCCAGTACTTC	TRBV6-1	TRBJ2-5	once	-
CASSQGFFRQGAHEQYF	TGTGCCAGCAGCCAAGGCTTTTTCAGGCAGGGGGCCCACGAGCAGTACTTC	TRBV14	TRBJ2-7	-	TRBD1
CASSLGLIYEQYF	TGTGCCAGCAGCTTAGGCTTGATCTACGAGCAGTACTTC	TRBV7-2	TRBJ2-7	-	-
CAWSVGGSSYNEQFF	TGTGCCTGGAGTGTCGGTGGGAGCTCCTACAATGAGCAGTTCTTC	TRBV30	TRBJ2-1	-	-
CASSLAPGGYYNEQFF	TGTGCCAGCAGCTTGGCCCCGGGAGGGTATTACAATGAGCAGTTCTTC	TRBV5-5	TRBJ2-1	-	TRBD2
CAARGQGANTIYF	TGCGCCGCCAGGGGACAGGGGGCTAACACCATATATTTT	TRBV10-1	TRBJ1-3	-	TRBD1
CASSYSHYSNQPQHF	TGTGCCAGCAGTTACTCCCATTATAGCAATCAGCCCCAGCATTTT	TRBV6-6	TRBJ1-5	-	-
CAIRRDSSYNEQFF	TGTGCCATCAGGCGGGATAGCTCCTACAATGAGCAGTTCTTC	TRBV10-3	TRBJ2-1	-	-
CASSPPQGLLGIETQYF	TGTGCCAGCTCACCACCTCAGGGGCTCCTTGGGATTGAGACCCAGTACTTC	TRBV18	TRBJ2-5	-	-
CASSEEASGNKVGELFF	TGCGCCAGCAGTGAGGAAGCTAGCGGGAACAAAGTTGGGGAGCTGTTTTTT	TRBV10-2	TRBJ2-2	-	TRBD2
CASSFDPTDTQYF	TGTGCCAGCAGCTTTGATCCCACAGATACGCAGTATTTT	TRBV5-4	TRBJ2-3	-	-
CASSPRSGSLYEQYF	TGTGCCAGCTCACCTCGAAGCGGGAGTCTGTACGAGCAGTACTTC	TRBV18	TRBJ2-7	-	TRBD2
CASSQQDRGEQYF	TGCGCCAGCAGCCAACAAGACAGGGGGGAGCAGTACTTC	TRBV4-1	TRBJ2-7	-	TRBD1
CASSLPHTDTQYF	TGTGCCAGCAGTTTACCTCACACAGATACGCAGTATTTT	TRBV28	TRBJ2-3	-	-
CASSPSGSYEQYF	TGTGCCAGCTCACCAAGCGGCTCCTACGAGCAGTACTTC	TRBV18	TRBJ2-7	-	-
CSVKIPPINTGELFF	TGCAGCGTTAAAATCCCCCCGATCAACACCGGGGAGCTGTTTTTT	TRBV29-1	TRBJ2-2	-	-
CAWSAKGFLEKLFF	TGTGCCTGGAGTGCGAAGGGTTTTTTGGAAAAACTGTTTTTT	TRBV30	TRBJ1-4	-	-
CASPSYTDTQYF	TGTGCCAGTCCCTCATACACAGATACGCAGTATTTT	TRBV6-4	TRBJ2-3	few	-